A selection of T cell receptor beta chains follows, all from one sample in a study of glioma-infiltrating T cells after dendritic cell vaccination. Data came from immunoSEQ multiplex PCR; TCRdb stores just in-frame clones and leaves some out. The table shows 75,000 to 95,000 clones, with 80% to 90% occurring only once. The sample was blood, taken after dendritic cell vaccination. Source of these receptors: a human donor with glioblastoma. Both conserved end residues are part of each CDR3. The D gene is left open where the match is weak. Clone size is shown for a subset of rows, as once, few, many or a class of expanded clone.

V gene: TRBV4-1
J gene: TRBJ2-3
clone size: -
D gene: TRBD2
CDR3 protein: CASRGLAGTDTQYF
CDR3 DNA: TGCGCCAGCAGAGGACTAGCGGGCACAGATACGCAGTATTTT

V gene: TRBV10-3
J gene: TRBJ2-6
clone size: -
D gene: TRBD1
CDR3 protein: CAIGNSGQVLLSGANVLTF
CDR3 DNA: TGTGCCATTGGGAATTCAGGACAGGTGTTGCTCTCTGGGGCCAACGTCCTGACTTTC

V gene: TRBV10-3
J gene: TRBJ2-5
clone size: -
D gene: -
CDR3 protein: CAISEDQGETQYF
CDR3 DNA: TGTGCCATCAGTGAGGACCAGGGGGAGACCCAGTACTTC

V gene: TRBV4-2
J gene: TRBJ2-7
clone size: -
D gene: TRBD2
CDR3 protein: CASSQESGGGLYEQYF
CDR3 DNA: TGTGCCAGCAGCCAAGAGTCGGGGGGGGGCCTCTACGAGCAGTACTTC

V gene: TRBV7-2
J gene: TRBJ1-3
clone size: -
D gene: TRBD1
CDR3 protein: CASDNSGPQGAGNTIYF
CDR3 DNA: TGTGCCAGCGATAATAGCGGCCCACAGGGGGCTGGAAACACCATATATTTT

V gene: TRBV6-5
J gene: TRBJ1-3
clone size: -
D gene: TRBD1
CDR3 protein: CASSVTGGGGNTIYF
CDR3 DNA: TGTGCCAGCAGCGTGACAGGGGGAGGTGGAAACACCATATATTTT

V gene: TRBV6-5
J gene: TRBJ2-1
clone size: -
D gene: TRBD2
CDR3 protein: CASSYKGGPYNEQFF
CDR3 DNA: TGTGCCAGCAGTTATAAGGGAGGGCCTTACAATGAGCAGTTCTTC

V gene: TRBV7-2
J gene: TRBJ2-7
clone size: -
D gene: -
CDR3 protein: CASSTLKGGEQYF
CDR3 DNA: TGTGCCAGCAGCACCCTCAAGGGAGGCGAGCAGTACTTC

V gene: TRBV4-1
J gene: TRBJ1-2
clone size: -
D gene: -
CDR3 protein: CASSQESGVGYTF
CDR3 DNA: TGCGCCAGCAGCCAAGAGTCCGGGGTCGGCTACACCTTC

V gene: TRBV25-1
J gene: TRBJ2-5
clone size: -
D gene: TRBD1
CDR3 protein: CASSAGGLQETQYF
CDR3 DNA: TGTGCCAGCAGTGCAGGGGGTCTACAAGAGACCCAGTACTTC

V gene: TRBV18
J gene: TRBJ1-5
clone size: once
D gene: TRBD1
CDR3 protein: CASTGGGNQPQHF
CDR3 DNA: TGTGCTTCGACAGGGGGCGGCAATCAGCCCCAGCATTTT

V gene: TRBV9
J gene: TRBJ2-5
clone size: -
D gene: -
CDR3 protein: CASSARPGGETQYF
CDR3 DNA: TGTGCCAGCAGCGCCCGCCCTGGCGGGGAGACCCAGTACTTC

V gene: TRBV18
J gene: TRBJ2-3
clone size: -
D gene: TRBD2
CDR3 protein: CASSTGLAGSDTQYF
CDR3 DNA: TGTGCCAGCTCCACGGGACTAGCGGGATCAGATACGCAGTATTTT

V gene: TRBV5-1
J gene: TRBJ1-2
clone size: -
D gene: TRBD1
CDR3 protein: CASTDPGQGDGGYTF
CDR3 DNA: TGCGCCAGCACTGATCCCGGACAGGGAGATGGTGGCTACACCTTC

V gene: TRBV7-6
J gene: TRBJ2-1
clone size: -
D gene: TRBD1
CDR3 protein: CASSFGDSYEQFF
CDR3 DNA: TGTGCCAGCAGCTTTGGGGACAGCTATGAGCAGTTCTTC

V gene: TRBV6-5
J gene: TRBJ2-7
clone size: -
D gene: TRBD2
CDR3 protein: CASSSGLAGGIEQYF
CDR3 DNA: TGTGCCAGCAGTTCTGGACTAGCGGGGGGGATCGAGCAGTACTTC

V gene: TRBV2
J gene: TRBJ2-3
clone size: -
D gene: TRBD2
CDR3 protein: CASKLAGTTDTQYF
CDR3 DNA: TGTGCCAGCAAGCTAGCGGGGACCACAGATACGCAGTATTTT

V gene: TRBV5-1
J gene: TRBJ2-1
clone size: -
D gene: TRBD2
CDR3 protein: CASSFGLARSNEQFF
CDR3 DNA: TGCGCCAGCAGCTTCGGACTAGCGAGGAGCAATGAGCAGTTCTTC

V gene: TRBV18
J gene: TRBJ2-7
clone size: -
D gene: -
CDR3 protein: CASSPGYEQYF
CDR3 DNA: TGTGCCAGCTCACCCGGCTACGAGCAGTACTTC

V gene: TRBV29-1
J gene: TRBJ1-4
clone size: -
D gene: -
CDR3 protein: CSVVKEGEKLFF
CDR3 DNA: TGCAGCGTTGTAAAGGAGGGTGAAAAACTGTTTTTT

V gene: TRBV10-1
J gene: TRBJ2-2
clone size: -
D gene: TRBD1
CDR3 protein: CASSQPGQGIGELFF
CDR3 DNA: TGCGCCAGCAGTCAACCGGGACAGGGGATCGGGGAGCTGTTTTTT

V gene: TRBV5-1
J gene: TRBJ1-1
clone size: -
D gene: TRBD1
CDR3 protein: CASSFQGGNTEAFF
CDR3 DNA: TGCGCCAGCAGCTTTCAGGGGGGTAACACTGAAGCTTTCTTT